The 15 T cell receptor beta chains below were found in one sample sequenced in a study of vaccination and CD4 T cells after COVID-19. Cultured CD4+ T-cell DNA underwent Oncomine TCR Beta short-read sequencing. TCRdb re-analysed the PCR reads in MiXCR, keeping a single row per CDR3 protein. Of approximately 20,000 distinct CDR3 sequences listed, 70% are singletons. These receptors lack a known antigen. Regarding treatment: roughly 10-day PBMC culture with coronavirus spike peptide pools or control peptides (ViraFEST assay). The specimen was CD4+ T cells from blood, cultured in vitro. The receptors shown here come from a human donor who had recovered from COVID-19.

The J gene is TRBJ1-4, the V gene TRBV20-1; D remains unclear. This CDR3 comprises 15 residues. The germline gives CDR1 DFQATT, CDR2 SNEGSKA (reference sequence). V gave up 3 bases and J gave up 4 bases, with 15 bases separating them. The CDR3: CSARADGRINEKLFF. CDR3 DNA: TGCAGTGCTAGGGCCGACGGGAGGATTAATGAAAAACTGTTTTTT.

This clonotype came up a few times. This chain's CDR3 is CSSAGATHYEQYF. The CDR3 DNA reads as TGCAGTTCGGCGGGAGCGACCCACTACGAGCAGTACTTC. V usage is TRBV20-1 and J usage is TRBJ2-7, with 7 positions matching TRBD2. The CDR3 length is 13 residues. The V gene end was trimmed by 8 bases and the J gene end by 3 bases; junction bases not matched to a gene: 10. Per the germline V gene, CDR1 is DFQATT and CDR2 is SNEGSKA (reference sequence).

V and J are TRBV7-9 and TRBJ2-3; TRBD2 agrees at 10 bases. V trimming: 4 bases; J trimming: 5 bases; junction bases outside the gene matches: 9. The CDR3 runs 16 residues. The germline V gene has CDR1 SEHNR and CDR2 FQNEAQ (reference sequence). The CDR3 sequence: CASSWTSGIAGDTQYF. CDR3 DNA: TGTGCCAGCAGCTGGACTAGCGGAATAGCCGGAGATACGCAGTATTTT.

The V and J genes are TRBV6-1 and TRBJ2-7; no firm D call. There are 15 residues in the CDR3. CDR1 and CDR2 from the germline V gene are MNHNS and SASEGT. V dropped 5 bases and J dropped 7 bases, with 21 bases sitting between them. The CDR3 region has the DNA TGTGCCAGCAGTCCCCTTAGGTTCCCGTCTCGGGAGCAGTACTTC. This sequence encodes CASSPLRFPSREQYF.

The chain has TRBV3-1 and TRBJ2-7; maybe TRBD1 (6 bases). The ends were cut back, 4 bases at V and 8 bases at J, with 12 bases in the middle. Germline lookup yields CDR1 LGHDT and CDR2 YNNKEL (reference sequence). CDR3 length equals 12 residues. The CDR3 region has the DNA TGTGCCAGCAGCCTACCCGGGACACAGCAGTACTTC. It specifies CASSLPGTQQYF.

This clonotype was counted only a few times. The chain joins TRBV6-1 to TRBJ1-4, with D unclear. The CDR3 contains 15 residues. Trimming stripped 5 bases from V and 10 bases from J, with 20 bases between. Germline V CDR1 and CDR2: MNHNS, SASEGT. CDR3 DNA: TGTGCCAGCAGTCCCCACCCAGACGGGGAGGCAAAACTGTTTTTT. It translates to CASSPHPDGEAKLFF.

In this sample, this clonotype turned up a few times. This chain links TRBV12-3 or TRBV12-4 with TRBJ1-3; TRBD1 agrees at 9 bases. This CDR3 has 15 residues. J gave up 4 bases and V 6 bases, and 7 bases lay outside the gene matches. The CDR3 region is CASRRTGVGGNTIYF. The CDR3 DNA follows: TGTGCCAGCAGGCGGACAGGGGTTGGGGGAAACACCATATATTTT.

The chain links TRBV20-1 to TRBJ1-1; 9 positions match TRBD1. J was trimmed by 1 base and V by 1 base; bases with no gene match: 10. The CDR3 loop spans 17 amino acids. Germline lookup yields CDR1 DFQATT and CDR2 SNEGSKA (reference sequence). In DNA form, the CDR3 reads TGCAGTGCTAGAGGCCCTGTGTGGACAGGGGAGAACACTGAAGCTTTCTTT. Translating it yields CSARGPVWTGENTEAFF.

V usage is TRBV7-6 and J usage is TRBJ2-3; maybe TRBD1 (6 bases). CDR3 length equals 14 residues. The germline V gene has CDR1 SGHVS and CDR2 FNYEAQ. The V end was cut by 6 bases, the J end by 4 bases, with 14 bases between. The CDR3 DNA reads TGTGCCAGCAGTTATCAGGGGAAGTCAGATACGCAGTATTTT. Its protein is CASSYQGKSDTQYF.

CDR3 DNA sequence: TGTGCCAGCAGCTTACAGACAGGGCGAGGTGAAAAACTGTTTTTT. Amino acids: CASSLQTGRGEKLFF. The chain uses TRBV7-9 and TRBJ1-4; 7 bases map to TRBD1. The V and J ends lost 2 bases and 7 bases, in that order; junction bases with no gene match: 7. This CDR3 contains 15 residues. Per germline, CDR1 SEHNR and CDR2 FQNEAQ (reference sequence). Together with reference TRBV7-9 and TRBJ1-4, the CDR3 gives the full variable domain: DTGVSQNPRHKITKRGQNVTFRCDPISEHNRLYWYRQTLGQGPEFLTYFQNEAQLEKSRLLSDRFSAERPKGSFSTLEIQRTEQGDSAMYLCASSLQTGRGEKLFFGSGTQLSVL.

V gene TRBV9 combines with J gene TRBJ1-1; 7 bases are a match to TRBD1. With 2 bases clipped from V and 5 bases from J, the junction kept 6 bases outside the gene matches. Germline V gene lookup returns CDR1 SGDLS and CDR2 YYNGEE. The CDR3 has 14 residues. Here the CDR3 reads CASSVGQDWTEAFF. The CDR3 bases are TGTGCCAGCAGCGTCGGACAGGATTGGACTGAAGCTTTCTTT.

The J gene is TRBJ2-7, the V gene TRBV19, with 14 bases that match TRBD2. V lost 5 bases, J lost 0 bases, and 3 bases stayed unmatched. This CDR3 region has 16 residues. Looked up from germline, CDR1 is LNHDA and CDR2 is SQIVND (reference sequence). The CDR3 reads CASSRLAGGSSYEQYF. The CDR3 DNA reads TGTGCCAGTAGTCGACTAGCGGGGGGGAGCTCCTACGAGCAGTACTTC.

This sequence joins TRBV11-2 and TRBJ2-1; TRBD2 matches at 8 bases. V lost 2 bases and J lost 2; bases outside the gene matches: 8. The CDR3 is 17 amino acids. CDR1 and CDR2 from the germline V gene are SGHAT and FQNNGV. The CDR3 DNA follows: TGTGCCAGCAGCTTAACGGGCGGGAGGCTGGCCTACAATGAGCAGTTCTTC. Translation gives CASSLTGGRLAYNEQFF.

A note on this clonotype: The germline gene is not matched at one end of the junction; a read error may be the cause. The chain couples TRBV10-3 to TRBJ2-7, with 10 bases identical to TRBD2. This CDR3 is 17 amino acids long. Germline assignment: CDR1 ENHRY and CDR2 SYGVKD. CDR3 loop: CAINESGRASGRGEQYF. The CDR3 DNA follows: TGTGCCATCAATGAGTCGGGTAGAGCTAGCGGGAGAGGGGAGCAGTACTTC.

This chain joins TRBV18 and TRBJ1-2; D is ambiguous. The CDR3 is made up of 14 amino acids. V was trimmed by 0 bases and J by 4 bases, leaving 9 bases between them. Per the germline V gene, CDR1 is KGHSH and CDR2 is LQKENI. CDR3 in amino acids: CASSPPTRSYGYTF. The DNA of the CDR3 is TGTGCCAGCTCACCACCGACCCGCTCCTATGGCTACACCTTC.